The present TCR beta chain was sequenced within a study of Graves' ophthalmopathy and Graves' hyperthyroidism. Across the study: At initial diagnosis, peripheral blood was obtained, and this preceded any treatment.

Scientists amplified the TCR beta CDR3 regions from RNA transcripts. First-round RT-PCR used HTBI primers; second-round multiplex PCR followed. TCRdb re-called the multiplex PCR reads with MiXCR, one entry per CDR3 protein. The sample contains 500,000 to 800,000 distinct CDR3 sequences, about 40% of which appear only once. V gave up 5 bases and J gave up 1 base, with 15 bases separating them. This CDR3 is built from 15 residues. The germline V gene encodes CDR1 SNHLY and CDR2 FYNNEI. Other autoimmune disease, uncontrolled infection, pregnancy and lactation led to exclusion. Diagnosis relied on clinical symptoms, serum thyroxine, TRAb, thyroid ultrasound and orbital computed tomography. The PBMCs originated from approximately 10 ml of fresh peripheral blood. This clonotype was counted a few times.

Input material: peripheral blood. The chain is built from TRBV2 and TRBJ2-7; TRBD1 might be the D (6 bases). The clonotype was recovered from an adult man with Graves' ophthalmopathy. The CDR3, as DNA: TGTGCCAGCAGTTCCACGGGACACTCATCCTACGAGCAGTACTTC. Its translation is CASSSTGHSSYEQYF.